The next 25 T cell receptor beta chains were all read from a single sample in a study of T cell responses to AZD1222 COVID-19 vaccine. The assay was immunoSEQ multiplex PCR, and TCRdb's table has in-frame clones only and misses some. The sample comprises 250,000 to 300,000 clones, around 92% of which are singletons, and around 0.6% rests with the top ten. The sample in question was peripheral blood, obtained 28 days after the second AZD1222 dose. These receptors originate from an adult who received the AZD1222 COVID-19 vaccine.

The chain couples TRBV3-1 (or the pseudogene TRBV3-2) to TRBJ2-3; a weak D match, TRBD2 (7 bases). Germline V gene sequence: CDR1 LGHDT, CDR2 YNNKEL (reference sequence). The ends were cut back, 1 base at V and 2 bases at J, with 16 bases in the middle. The CDR3 consists of 17 residues. For the CDR3, the DNA is TGTGCCAGCAGCCAAGTCCGGGGGGCGGGATACACAGATACGCAGTATTTT. Translated, it gives CASSQVRGAGYTDTQYF.

The chain recombines TRBV6-1 with TRBJ1-1; weak D call: TRBD1 (6 bases). V was shortened by 3 bases and J by 1 base, with 12 bases between the two germline ends. Looked up from germline, CDR1 is MNHNS and CDR2 is SASEGT. The CDR3 runs 15 residues. CDR3: CASSEKGHKNTEAFF. CDR3 nucleotide sequence: TGTGCCAGCAGTGAGAAGGGACATAAGAACACTGAAGCTTTCTTT.

The V and J genes are TRBV7-8 and TRBJ2-1, with a possible D match to TRBD2 (7 bases). Trimming took off 4 bases at V and 4 bases at J, with 20 bases between the two ends. Germline CDR1 SGHVS, CDR2 FQNEAQ. The CDR3 has 17 residues. In DNA, the CDR3 is TGTGCCAGCAGCTCCCCCATCAGGCGGGGGCCATACAATGAGCAGTTCTTC. Translating gives CASSSPIRRGPYNEQFF.

The chain uses TRBV27 and TRBJ1-4; TRBD1 matches 8 bases. The V and J ends lost 6 bases and 7 bases, in that order; junction bases with no gene match: 7. CDR1 is MNHEY and CDR2 is SMNVEV in the germline V gene (reference sequence). This CDR3 spans 14 amino acids. CDR3 DNA: TGTGCCAGCAGACCAACAGGGGGGATTGAAAAACTGTTTTTT. Its protein is CASRPTGGIEKLFF.

This sequence joins TRBV5-1 and TRBJ1-1; D not resolved. Germline V gene lookup returns CDR1 SGHRS and CDR2 YFSETQ. V was clipped by 0 bases and J by 1 base, with 10 bases between them. The CDR3 totals 15 residues. The CDR3 is CASSLEGGWNTEAFF. DNA for the CDR3: TGCGCCAGCAGCTTGGAGGGAGGGTGGAACACTGAAGCTTTCTTT.

This chain connects TRBV6-5 to TRBJ2-7; the D gene is possibly TRBD2 (5 bases). The CDR3 is 15 amino acids. Deletions cut 7 bases from V and 5 bases from J, with 21 bases between. CDR1 is MNHEY, CDR2 SVGAGI, per germline. The DNA of the CDR3 is TGTGCCAGCATCAACCCCTCCGAGGAGGTCAACGAGCAGTACTTC. Protein sequence: CASINPSEEVNEQYF.

In this sample, this clone turned up once. The chain links TRBV6-5 to TRBJ1-5; D is possibly TRBD1 (5 bases). With 7 bases removed from V and 4 bases from J, the gap between germline ends came to 17 bases. The CDR3 runs to 15 residues. Germline V gives CDR1 MNHEY, CDR2 SVGAGI. This CDR3 reads CASTSGLSRNQPQHF. CDR3 nucleotides: TGTGCCAGCACGTCAGGGCTGTCGAGAAATCAGCCCCAGCATTTT.

The rearrangement uses TRBV7-2 and TRBJ2-5; TRBD2 aligns across 14 bases. The V segment lost 4 bases and the J segment 5 bases; nucleotides outside the gene matches: 6. Germline V gene data show CDR1 as SGHTA and CDR2 as FQGNSA. This CDR3 comprises 16 residues. As DNA, the CDR3 is TGTGCCAGCAGCTCCAGACTAGCGGGGGGGCGGGAGACCCAGTACTTC. Translated, it gives CASSSRLAGGRETQYF.

The chain recombines TRBV7-8 with TRBJ2-2; no definite D call. Trimming removed 5 bases at V and 1 base at J, with 11 bases between. The CDR3 is 15 amino acids. CDR1 and CDR2 from the germline V gene are SGHVS and FQNEAQ. CDR3 sequence reads: CASSTWTGNTGELFF. The CDR3 DNA follows: TGTGCCAGCAGCACCTGGACGGGGAACACCGGGGAGCTGTTTTTT.

This clone was observed a single time. The J gene is TRBJ2-1, the V gene TRBV6-2 or TRBV6-3; maybe TRBD2 (6 bases). Deletions cut 5 bases from V and 9 bases from J, with 14 bases between. The CDR3 has 13 residues. Germline V CDR1 and CDR2: MNHEY, SVGEGT. The CDR3 nucleotides are TGTGCCAGCAGTCAATCGACTAGAGGTGAGCAGTTCTTC. As protein: CASSQSTRGEQFF.

This chain links TRBV5-1 with TRBJ2-7; unclear D gene. V lost 4 bases and J lost 2, with 7 bases in between. The CDR3 length is 12 residues. The germline gives CDR1 SGHRS, CDR2 YFSETQ. CDR3 nucleotides: TGCGCCAGCAGCCCGGGTGCCTACGAGCAGTACTTC. Its protein product is CASSPGAYEQYF.

This chain uses TRBV7-3 with TRBJ2-1, with D unclear. Deletions cut 2 bases from V and 8 bases from J, with 13 bases between. This CDR3 is 14 amino acids long. Per germline, CDR1 SGHTA and CDR2 FQGTGA. The DNA of the CDR3 is TGTGCCAGCAGCTTAGGGCGGCTCGCTCATGAGCAGTTCTTC. Translation gives CASSLGRLAHEQFF.

The V and J genes are TRBV2 and TRBJ1-1, with 10 positions matching TRBD1. Trimming cost V 4 bases and J 5 bases; bases outside gene matches: 1. There are 13 residues in the CDR3. CDR1 is SNHLY and CDR2 is FYNNEI in the germline V gene. The CDR3 sequence: CASSGQGATEAFF. DNA for the CDR3: TGTGCCAGCAGTGGACAGGGGGCGACTGAAGCTTTCTTT.

The chain couples TRBV7-9 to TRBJ2-2, with 8 bases matching TRBD1. This CDR3 spans 17 amino acids. With V trimmed by 6 bases and J by 1 base, 10 bases remained unmatched. Germline V CDR1 and CDR2: SEHNR, FQNEAQ (reference sequence). The CDR3 loop reads CASSSLGQEMNTGELFF. In nucleotides, the CDR3 is TGTGCCAGCAGTTCTCTGGGACAGGAGATGAACACCGGGGAGCTGTTTTTT. Supplemented by reference TRBV7-9 and TRBJ2-2, the full variable domain reads DTGVSQNPRHKITKRGQNVTFRCDPISEHNRLYWYRQTLGQGPEFLTYFQNEAQLEKSRLLSDRFSAERPKGSFSTLEIQRTEQGDSAMYLCASSSLGQEMNTGELFFGEGSRLTVL.

The chain combines TRBV7-2 with TRBJ2-1, with unresolved D. V was trimmed by 1 base and J by 9 bases, leaving 16 bases between them. Germline V gene sequence: CDR1 SGHTA, CDR2 FQGNSA. This CDR3 contains 15 residues. CDR3 in amino acids: CASSLGGRAVAEQFF. For the CDR3, the DNA is TGTGCCAGCAGCTTAGGAGGAAGGGCAGTGGCTGAGCAGTTCTTC.

The table lists this clone with a count of one. The chain recombines TRBV7-2 with TRBJ2-3; TRBD2 matches at 8 bases. This CDR3 is 16 amino acids long. The germline V gene has CDR1 SGHTA and CDR2 FQGNSA. J gave up 2 bases and V 1 base, and 5 bases lay outside the gene matches. CDR3 bases: TGTGCCAGCAGCTTAGGTAGTAGCGGGACCACAGATACGCAGTATTTT. Amino acid sequence: CASSLGSSGTTDTQYF. The full variable domain, completed using reference TRBV7-2 and TRBJ2-3, is GAGVSQSPSNKVTEKGKDVELRCDPISGHTALYWYRQSLGQGLEFLIYFQGNSAPDKSGLPSDRFSAERTGGSVSTLTIQRTQQEDSAVYLCASSLGSSGTTDTQYFGPGTRLTVL.

The chain links TRBV11-2 to TRBJ1-2, with D hard to call. This CDR3 comprises 13 residues. Germline V CDR1 and CDR2: SGHAT, FQNNGV. V lost 6 bases to trimming and J lost 1 base, with 9 bases between them. The CDR3 reads CASRELNNYGYTF. The CDR3 DNA sequence: TGTGCCAGCAGGGAGCTGAATAACTATGGCTACACCTTC.

The chain links TRBV11-3 to TRBJ2-2; weak D call: TRBD2 (6 bases). Germline-derived CDR1 and CDR2 are SGHNT and YENEEA. Trimming cost V 5 bases and J 4 bases, with 11 bases left between them. CDR3 length equals 14 residues. The CDR3 sequence is CASSPRGTTGELFF. The CDR3 DNA follows: TGTGCCAGCAGCCCCCGGGGGACCACCGGGGAGCTGTTTTTT.

The V and J genes are TRBV6-5 and TRBJ2-1; D uncertain. Looked up from germline, CDR1 is MNHEY and CDR2 is SVGAGI. This CDR3 has 15 amino acids. The V gene lost 5 bases and the J gene lost 0 bases, with 11 bases spanning the gap. The CDR3 spells CASSPRAGSYNEQFF. As DNA, the CDR3 is TGTGCCAGCAGTCCCCGGGCTGGCTCCTACAATGAGCAGTTCTTC.

The chain links TRBV21-1 to TRBJ2-1; the table names TRBD2, a call not compared with the DNA. TRBV21-1 is annotated as a pseudogene. The CDR3 contains 17 residues. The CDR3: CASSKTRTSGGYNEQFF. As DNA, the CDR3 is TGTGCCAGCAGCAAAACCCGGACTAGCGGGGGGTACAATGAGCAGTTCTTC.

CDR3 in amino acids: CASSLAELAGPLSYEQYF. The CDR3 nucleotides are TGTGCCAGCAGCTTAGCTGAATTAGCGGGGCCACTCTCCTACGAGCAGTACTTC. The J gene is TRBJ2-7, the V gene TRBV7-9; 8 nucleotides align to TRBD2. Germline values: CDR1 SEHNR, CDR2 FQNEAQ (reference sequence). The CDR3 sequence is 18 residues long. V trimming: 0 bases; J trimming: 0 bases; junction bases outside the gene matches: 10.

The chain employs TRBV27 and TRBJ2-5; D is possibly TRBD2 (6 bases). The CDR3 runs to 13 residues. Germline CDR1 reads MNHEY; CDR2 reads SMNVEV (reference sequence). V was trimmed by 6 bases and J by 4 bases, leaving 12 bases between them. The CDR3 region is CASSRQGGETQYF. CDR3 sequence (DNA): TGTGCCAGCAGCAGGCAGGGAGGAGAGACCCAGTACTTC.

The J gene is TRBJ1-6, the V gene TRBV27; D call uncertain. V gave up 5 bases and J gave up 6 bases, with 8 bases separating them. The CDR3 runs 13 residues. The germline CDR1 and CDR2 sequences are MNHEY and SMNVEV (reference sequence). The CDR3 loop is CASSPLINSPLHF. CDR3 bases: TGTGCCAGCAGTCCGCTCATTAATTCACCCCTCCACTTT.

V and J are TRBV28 and TRBJ2-5; D not resolved. Germline lookup yields CDR1 MDHEN and CDR2 SYDVKM. The CDR3 extends over 13 amino acids. The V and J ends lost 1 base and 4 bases respectively, with 7 bases between them. The CDR3 nucleotides read TGTGCCAGCAGTTTATTCGGGCGAGAGACCCAGTACTTC. Its protein is CASSLFGRETQYF.

CDR3 nucleotides: TGTGCCAGCAGTGAAGGAGGGGGTTGGGGCCAAGAGACCCAGTACTTC. It translates to CASSEGGGWGQETQYF. V gene TRBV6-1 combines with J gene TRBJ2-5, with D maybe TRBD1 (6 bases). The length of the CDR3 is 16 residues. Trimming stripped 1 base from V and 1 base from J, with 13 bases between. Germline CDR1 is MNHNS and CDR2 is SASEGT.